The clone carrying this TCR beta chain has a count of ten or more. Individual cDNA molecules received unique molecular identifiers in the library. TCRdb independently ran MiXCR on the RACE reads; one entry per CDR3 protein. Counted here are 330,000 or so distinct CDR3 sequences, over 6% occurring once; the ten biggest clones make up around 5.8%. The time point: patch test 2, 6 weeks after DPC sensitization. Treatment denoted: therapeutic diphenylcyclopropenone sensitization with weekly scalp DPC. The data originate from a study of human T cells and chemical hapten exposure. Across the whole study: An approximately 2 cm by approximately 2 cm inner upper arm patch received 2% DPC for sensitization. Patches that contained 0.01% DPC were applied to the upper back and read at 6 days.

V dropped 5 bases and J dropped 0 bases, with 10 bases sitting between them. This CDR3 is 14 amino acids long. This rearrangement joins TRBV12-3 or TRBV12-4 to TRBJ1-1; TRBD1 is a possible D gene (5 bases). The clonotype was recovered from a woman younger than 35 with alopecia areata. Some clones in this sample may be carry-over from other donors' samples. The source was whole blood, collected in connection with sensitization to the hapten diphenylcyclopropenone (DPC). The CDR3 region has the DNA TGTGCCAGCAGTGGGACCGCTTTGAACACTGAAGCTTTCTTT. Translation: CASSGTALNTEAFF.